Following are 11 T cell receptor beta chains from one sample sequenced in a study of blood T cells in healthy people across ages. The use of a sample-barcoded 5' primer and a J-beta primer mix characterized a second PCR of roughly 6 to 11 cycles. TCRdb recomputed calls from the 5' RACE reads with MiXCR, one row per CDR3 protein. The sample records more than 800,000 distinct CDR3 sequences, around 45% being singletons. The material sequenced was blood. The origin of the receptors is a woman in her fifties or sixties in good health.

On this clonotype: One end of the junction does not line up with germline, which may come from a read error. The chain couples TRBV9 to TRBJ2-4; 8 positions match TRBD2. Judging by the DNA end, TRBJ2-7 fits better; the J call may be wrong. Germline V gene data show CDR1 as SGDLS and CDR2 as YYNGEE. The CDR3 is 15 residues long. The CDR3 protein is CAGSVVSGSFDEQYF. For the CDR3, the DNA is TGTGCCGGCAGCGTAGTAAGCGGGAGTTTCGACGAGCAGTACTTC.

This clonotype was seen more than once but under ten times. The rearrangement joins TRBV6-2 or TRBV6-3 to TRBJ2-7; 7 nucleotides match TRBD1. The V and J ends lost 6 bases and 6 bases, in that order; junction bases with no gene match: 14. Per the germline V gene, CDR1 is MNHEY and CDR2 is SVGEGT. The length of the CDR3 is 15 residues. CDR3 sequence: CASSRHADREFEQYF. The DNA for the CDR3 is TGTGCCAGCAGCCGCCACGCAGACAGGGAGTTCGAGCAGTACTTC.

There are a few counts of this clonotype. V and J are TRBV27 and TRBJ2-1, with a weak D call TRBD2 (6 bases). The CDR3 extends over 12 amino acids. Trimming left V 3 bases short and J 10 bases short, with 10 bases between. Germline V gene data show CDR1 as MNHEY and CDR2 as SMNVEV (reference sequence). CDR3 residues: CASSFPRGEQFF. As DNA, the CDR3 is TGTGCCAGCAGTTTCCCACGGGGGGAGCAGTTCTTC.

In this sample, this clonotype turned up a few times. This rearrangement joins TRBV28 to TRBJ2-3, with TRBD1 matching 7 bases. Unmatched junction bases numbered 11, after V lost 3 bases and J lost 8 bases. This CDR3 has 15 amino acids. Germline CDR1 is MDHEN and CDR2 is SYDVKM. The CDR3 coding sequence is TGTGCCAGCAGTTTGCGACAGGGAATGATGGGTACGCAGTATTTT. Protein sequence: CASSLRQGMMGTQYF.

The rearrangement uses TRBV6-6 and TRBJ2-7, with D tentatively TRBD2 (7 bases). Deletions cut 8 bases from V and 7 bases from J, with 21 bases between. Germline lookup yields CDR1 MNHNY and CDR2 SVGAGI (reference sequence). This CDR3 has 14 residues. DNA of the CDR3: TGTGCCAGCGGCGGCGCGGGGGCCTACAATGAGCAGTACTTC. It encodes CASGGAGAYNEQYF.

The V and J genes are TRBV3-1 and TRBJ2-1, with 13 bases that match TRBD2. Germline loops: CDR1 LGHDT, CDR2 YNNKEL (reference sequence). The CDR3 sequence is 19 residues long. V was pared by 0 bases and J by 4 bases, with 9 bases of the junction left unmatched. CDR3: CASSQDRRTSGRVYNEQFF. The CDR3 region has the DNA TGTGCCAGCAGCCAAGATAGGAGGACTAGCGGGAGAGTTTACAATGAGCAGTTCTTC.

This clonotype has more than one count but fewer than ten. V usage is TRBV10-3 and J usage is TRBJ2-3; D remains unclear. CDR3 size: 13 residues. The V gene's germline CDR1 is ENHRY and CDR2 SYGVKD. Deletions cut 3 bases from V and 5 bases from J, with 9 bases between. CDR3 in DNA: TGTGCCATCAGTGAACCCCCCGGAGATACGCAGTATTTT. It specifies CAISEPPGDTQYF.

This clonotype showed up just once. This sequence joins TRBV5-1 and TRBJ2-5, with 13 bases matching TRBD2. Germline assignment: CDR1 SGHRS and CDR2 YFSETQ. This CDR3 has 16 residues. V shed 5 bases, J shed 5 bases, and the junction held 9 bases outside the gene matches. CDR3 nucleotide sequence: TGCGCCAGCAGTCTCTGGACTAGCGGGAGTGCTGAGACCCAGTACTTC. Residues: CASSLWTSGSAETQYF.

The rearrangement joins TRBV9 to TRBJ2-1; possible D gene TRBD1, 5 bases. The J call may not be correct, given that the DNA end is closer to TRBJ2-7. This CDR3 comprises 17 residues. Germline CDR1 is SGDLS and CDR2 is YYNGEE. The CDR3 DNA is TGTGCCAGCAGCGTAGCTGCAGGACAAAAGAAATACAATGAGCAGTACTTC. Amino acids: CASSVAAGQKKYNEQYF.

This clonotype came up a few times. For the CDR3, the DNA is TGCGCCAGCAGTGAGTCCGGCGGGAGAACAGATACGCAGTATTTT. Translation gives CASSESGGRTDTQYF. The rearrangement links TRBV10-2 to TRBJ2-3; 7 nucleotides agree with TRBD2. The CDR3 sequence is 15 residues long. Unmatched junction bases numbered 3, after V lost 0 bases and J lost 3 bases. CDR1 is WSHSY, CDR2 SAAADI, per germline.

On this clonotype itself: At one of its ends the junction is not consistent with the germline gene, which may arise from a read error. The rearrangement joins TRBV9 to TRBJ2-1; TRBD1 aligns across 7 bases. The CDR3 loop spans 15 amino acids. Germline V gene lookup returns CDR1 SGDLS and CDR2 YYNGEE. The CDR3 DNA sequence: TGTGCCAGCAGCGTAGACATACAGGGGAACAATGGGCAGTTCTTC. Protein product: CASSVDIQGNNGQFF.